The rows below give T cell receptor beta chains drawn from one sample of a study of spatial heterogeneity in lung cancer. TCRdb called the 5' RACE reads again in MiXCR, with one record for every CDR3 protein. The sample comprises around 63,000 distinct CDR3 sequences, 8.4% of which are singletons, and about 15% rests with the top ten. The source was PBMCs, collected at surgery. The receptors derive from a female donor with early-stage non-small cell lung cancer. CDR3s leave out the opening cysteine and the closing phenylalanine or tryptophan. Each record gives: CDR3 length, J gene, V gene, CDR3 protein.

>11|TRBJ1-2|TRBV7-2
ASSMLRDYGYT
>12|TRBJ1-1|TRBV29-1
SGTGTGANTEAF
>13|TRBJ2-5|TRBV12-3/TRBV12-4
ASSLEGRLGETQY
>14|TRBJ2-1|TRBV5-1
ASSLGAASAHNEQF
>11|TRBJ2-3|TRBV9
ASSSSNTDTQY
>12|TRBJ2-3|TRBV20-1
SAPDRGGTDTQY
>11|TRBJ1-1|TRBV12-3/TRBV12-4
ASSFSPNTEAF
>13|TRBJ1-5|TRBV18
ASSTRADYNQPQH
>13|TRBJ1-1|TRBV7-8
ASSLGAGPNTEAF
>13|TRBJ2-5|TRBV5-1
ASSPRDRGSETQY
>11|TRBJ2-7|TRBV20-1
SARLQVSYEQY
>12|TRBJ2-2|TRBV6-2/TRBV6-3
ASSHRVRTGELF
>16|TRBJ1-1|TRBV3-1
ASSQDPEATTENTEAF
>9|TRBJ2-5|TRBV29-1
SVDRQETQY
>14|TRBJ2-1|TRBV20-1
SASSSGRLFYNEQF
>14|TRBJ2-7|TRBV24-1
ATSDPKGDSSYEQY
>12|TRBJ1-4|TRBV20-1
SARGVPNGEKLF
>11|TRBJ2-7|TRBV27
ASSLLAGVEQY
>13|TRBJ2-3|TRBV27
ASSLKGRGGDTQY
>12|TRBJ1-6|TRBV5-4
ASSLDQGNSPLH
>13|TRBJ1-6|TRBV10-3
AISARQGRNSPLH
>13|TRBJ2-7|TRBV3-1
ASSLAQRGAYEQY
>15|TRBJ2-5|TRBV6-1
ASSEGPGGPSQETQY
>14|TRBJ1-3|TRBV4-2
ASSQEIGGPGNTIY
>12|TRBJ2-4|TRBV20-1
SAREGSPKNIQY
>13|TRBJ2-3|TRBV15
ATSRGGPSTDTQY
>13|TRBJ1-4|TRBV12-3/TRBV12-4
ASSPRTVTNEKLF
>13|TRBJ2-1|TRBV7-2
ASTPTGGTFHEQF
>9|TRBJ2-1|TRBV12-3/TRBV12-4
ASSQSGEQF
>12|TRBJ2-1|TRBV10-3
ATRALAEYNEQF
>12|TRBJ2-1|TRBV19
ASTIGGSYNEQF
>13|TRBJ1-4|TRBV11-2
ASSLAQATNEKLF